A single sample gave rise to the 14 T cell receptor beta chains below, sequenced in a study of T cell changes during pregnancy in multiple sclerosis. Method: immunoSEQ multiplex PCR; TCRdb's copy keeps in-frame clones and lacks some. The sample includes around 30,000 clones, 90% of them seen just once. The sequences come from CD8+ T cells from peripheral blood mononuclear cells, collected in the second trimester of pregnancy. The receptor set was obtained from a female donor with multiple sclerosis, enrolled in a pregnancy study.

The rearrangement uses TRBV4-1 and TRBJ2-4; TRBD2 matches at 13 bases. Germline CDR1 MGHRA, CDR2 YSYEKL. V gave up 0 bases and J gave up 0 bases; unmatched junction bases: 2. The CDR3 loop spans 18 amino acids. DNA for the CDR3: TGCGCCAGCAGCCAAGAGGGACTAGCGGGATTAGCCAAAAACATTCAGTACTTC. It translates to CASSQEGLAGLAKNIQYF.

The chain's CDR3 is CASSEDRGMNTEAFF. The CDR3, as DNA: TGTGCCAGCAGTGAGGACAGGGGGATGAACACTGAAGCTTTCTTT. The chain recombines TRBV25-1 with TRBJ1-1; 10 nucleotides line up with TRBD1. This CDR3 contains 15 residues. The junction had 1 base not matched to a gene; V was cut back by 3 bases and J by 0 bases. Looked up from germline, CDR1 is MGHDK and CDR2 is SYGVNS.

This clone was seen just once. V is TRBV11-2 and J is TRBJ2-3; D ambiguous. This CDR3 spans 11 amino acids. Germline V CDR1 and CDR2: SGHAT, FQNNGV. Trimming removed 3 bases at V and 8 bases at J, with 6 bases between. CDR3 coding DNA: TGTGCCAGCAGCTTCGCCGGTACGCAGTATTTT. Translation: CASSFAGTQYF.

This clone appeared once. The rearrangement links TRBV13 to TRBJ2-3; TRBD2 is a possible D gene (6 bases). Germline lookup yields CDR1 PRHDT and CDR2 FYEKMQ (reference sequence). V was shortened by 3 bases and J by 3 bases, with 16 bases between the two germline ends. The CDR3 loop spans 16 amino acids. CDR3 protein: CASSLGRGVGTDTQYF. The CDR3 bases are TGTGCCAGCAGCTTGGGACGCGGGGTGGGAACAGATACGCAGTATTTT.

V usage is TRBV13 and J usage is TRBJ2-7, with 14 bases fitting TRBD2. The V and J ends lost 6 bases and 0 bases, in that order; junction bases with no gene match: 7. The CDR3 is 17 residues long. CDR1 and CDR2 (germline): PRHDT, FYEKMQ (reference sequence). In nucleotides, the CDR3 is TGTGCCAGCAGTTTGAGACTAGCGGGAGGGCTCTCCTACGAGCAGTACTTC. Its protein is CASSLRLAGGLSYEQYF.

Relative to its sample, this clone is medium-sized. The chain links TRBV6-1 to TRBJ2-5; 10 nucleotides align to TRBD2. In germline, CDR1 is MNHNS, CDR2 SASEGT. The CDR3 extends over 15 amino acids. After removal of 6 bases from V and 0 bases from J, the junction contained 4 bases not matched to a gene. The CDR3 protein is CASSRLAGDQETQYF. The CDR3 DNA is TGTGCCAGCAGCCGGCTAGCGGGAGACCAAGAGACCCAGTACTTC.

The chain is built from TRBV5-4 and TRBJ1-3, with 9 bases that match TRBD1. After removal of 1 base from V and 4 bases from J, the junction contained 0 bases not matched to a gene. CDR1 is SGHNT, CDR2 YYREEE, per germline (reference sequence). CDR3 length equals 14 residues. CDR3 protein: CASSLTGGGNTIYF. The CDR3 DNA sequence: TGTGCCAGCAGCTTGACAGGGGGCGGAAACACCATATATTTT.

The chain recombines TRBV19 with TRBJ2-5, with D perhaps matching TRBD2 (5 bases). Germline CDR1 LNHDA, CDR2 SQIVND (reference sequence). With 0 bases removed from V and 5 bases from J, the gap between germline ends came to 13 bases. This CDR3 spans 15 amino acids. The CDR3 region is CASSIDPREGETQYF. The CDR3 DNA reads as TGTGCCAGTAGTATAGACCCACGGGAAGGGGAGACCCAGTACTTC.

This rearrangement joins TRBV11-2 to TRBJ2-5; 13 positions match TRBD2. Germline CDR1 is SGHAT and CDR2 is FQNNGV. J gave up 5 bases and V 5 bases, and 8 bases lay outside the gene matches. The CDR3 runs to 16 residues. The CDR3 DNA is TGTGCCAGCAGCCCCCCCGGACTAGCGGGAGTGGAGACCCAGTACTTC. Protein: CASSPPGLAGVETQYF.

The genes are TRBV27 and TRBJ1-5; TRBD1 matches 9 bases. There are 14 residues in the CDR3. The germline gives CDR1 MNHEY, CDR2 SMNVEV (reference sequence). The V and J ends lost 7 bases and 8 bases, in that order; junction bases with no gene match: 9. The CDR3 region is CASTSTGGGEPQHF. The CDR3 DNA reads TGTGCCAGCACCTCCACAGGGGGCGGTGAGCCCCAGCATTTT.

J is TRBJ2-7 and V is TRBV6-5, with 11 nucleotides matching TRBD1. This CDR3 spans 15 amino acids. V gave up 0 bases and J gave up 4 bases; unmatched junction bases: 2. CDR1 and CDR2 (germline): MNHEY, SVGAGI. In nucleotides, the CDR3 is TGTGCCAGCAGTTACTCCCGGGACAGGGGGTACGAGCAGTACTTC. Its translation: CASSYSRDRGYEQYF.

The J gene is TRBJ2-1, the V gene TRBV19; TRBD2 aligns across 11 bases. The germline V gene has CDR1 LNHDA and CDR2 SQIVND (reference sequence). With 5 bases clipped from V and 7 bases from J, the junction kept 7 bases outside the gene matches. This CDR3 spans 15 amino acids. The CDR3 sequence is CASSVTGTSGNEQFF. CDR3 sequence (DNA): TGTGCCAGTAGTGTTACCGGGACTAGCGGAAATGAGCAGTTCTTC.

The CDR3 reads CASSAEVVLAEQFF. The CDR3 coding sequence is TGTGCCAGCAGCGCCGAAGTGGTATTGGCAGAGCAGTTCTTC. The rearrangement uses TRBV5-6 and TRBJ2-1; D remains unclear. Between the trimmed V and J ends, which lost 4 bases and 10 bases, there was a span of 18 bases. The CDR3 consists of 14 residues. The germline gives CDR1 SGHDT, CDR2 YYEEEE.

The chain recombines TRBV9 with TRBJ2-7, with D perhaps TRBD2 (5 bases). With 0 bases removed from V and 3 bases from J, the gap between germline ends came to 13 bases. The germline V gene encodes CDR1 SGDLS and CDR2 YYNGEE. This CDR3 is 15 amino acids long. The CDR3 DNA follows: TGTGCCAGCAGCGTAGGTGCGGGTACAGACTACGAGCAGTACTTC. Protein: CASSVGAGTDYEQYF.